This TCR beta chain was identified in a study of blood T cell repertoires in COVID-19. The germline V gene encodes CDR1 SGHDT and CDR2 YYEEEE. Trimming cost V 2 bases and J 5 bases, with 21 bases left between them. The CDR3 totals 17 residues. Participant age was about 18 to 100 years, and participants resided in fewer than 25 US areas. All exposed participants met a person with COVID-19 within 2 weeks before entering the study. Generated by immunoSEQ multiplex PCR, the TCRdb table keeps only in-frame clones and is missing some. The table has around 150,000 clones, over 80% seen once. What was sequenced was PBMCs or T cells enriched from blood (not recorded which). The origin of this receptor is a man between 65 and 85 years old who had been exposed to COVID-19. J is TRBJ2-3 and V is TRBV5-6; perhaps TRBD1 as D (6 bases). The CDR3 DNA reads TGTGCCAGCAGCTTTCCCTTGGACAGAGGGGCCAGAGATACGCAGTATTTT. Protein sequence: CASSFPLDRGARDTQYF. Full variable domain (outside the CDR3, taken from reference TRBV5-6 and TRBJ2-3): DAGVTQSPTHLIKTRGQQVTLRCSPKSGHDTVSWYQQALGQGPQFIFQYYEEEERQRGNFPDRFSGHQFPNYSSELNVNALLLGDSALYLCASSFPLDRGARDTQYFGPGTRLTVL.